This T cell receptor beta chain was sequenced during a study of shared clonotypes between healthy human individuals. The method was immunoSEQ multiplex PCR; TCRdb's version includes in-frame clones alone and lacks a portion of them. The table has about 1.1 million clones, roughly 77% seen once. V dropped 3 bases and J dropped 3 bases, with 6 bases sitting between them. In germline, CDR1 is SGHNT, CDR2 YYREEE (reference sequence). CDR3 size: 12 residues. The rearrangement links TRBV5-4 to TRBJ2-5; D is ambiguous. Sequenced: memory CD4+ T cells from PBMCs. Sample subset: CD45RA-negative fraction. The TCR comes from a man aged 18 to 30 in good health. Some clones in this sample may be carry-over from other donors' samples. Here the CDR3 DNA reads TGTGCCAGCAGCTCACCTGAAGAGACCCAGTACTTC. Translation gives CASSSPEETQYF.